These T cell receptor beta chains were read from a single sample in a study of CD8+ T cells in alopecia areata. The repertoire was sequenced with immunoSEQ multiplex PCR; TCRdb's copy has only in-frame clones and lacks some. The sample yields 100,000 to 150,000 clones, around 60% seen once. Sequencing used CD4+ T cells sorted from blood, obtained at week 4, from a patient treated with tofacitinib. These receptors all come from a human donor with alopecia areata. Both conserved end residues are part of each CDR3. Each record gives: J gene, clone size, V gene, D gene, CDR3 DNA, CDR3 protein. A D gene is named only where the DNA matches it firmly. Only some rows state a clone size, as once, few, many or a class for expanded clones.

j_call: TRBJ2-1
clone_size: .
v_call: TRBV27
d_call: TRBD2
cdr3_nt: TGTGCCAGCAGTTTCGAGGGGTACGGCGGGGGGAGCCATGAGCAGTTCTTC
cdr3_aa: CASSFEGYGGGSHEQFF

j_call: TRBJ1-5
clone_size: .
v_call: TRBV7-2
d_call: .
cdr3_nt: TGTGCCAGCAGCTTAGGTAGGGTGGGCCTCGCTCAGCCCCAGCATTTT
cdr3_aa: CASSLGRVGLAQPQHF

j_call: TRBJ1-4
clone_size: .
v_call: TRBV5-6
d_call: .
cdr3_nt: TGTGCCAGCAGCTTGCGGGGGTCTAATGAAAAACTGTTTTTT
cdr3_aa: CASSLRGSNEKLFF

j_call: TRBJ1-2
clone_size: .
v_call: TRBV29-1
d_call: .
cdr3_nt: TGCAGCGTTCTGGCTAATGGCTACACCTTC
cdr3_aa: CSVLANGYTF

j_call: TRBJ2-4
clone_size: few
v_call: TRBV5-1
d_call: .
cdr3_nt: TGCGCCAGCAGCTTGTTGGAAGCCAAAAACATTCAGTACTTC
cdr3_aa: CASSLLEAKNIQYF

j_call: TRBJ1-2
clone_size: once
v_call: TRBV30
d_call: .
cdr3_nt: TGTGCCTCAGATGCAGGGGTTCTCTATGGCTACACCTTC
cdr3_aa: CASDAGVLYGYTF

j_call: TRBJ2-2
clone_size: .
v_call: TRBV7-2
d_call: TRBD1
cdr3_nt: TGTGCCAGCAGCTTAACAGGGGACACCGGGGAGCTGTTTTTT
cdr3_aa: CASSLTGDTGELFF

j_call: TRBJ2-1
clone_size: .
v_call: TRBV4-3
d_call: .
cdr3_nt: TGCGCCAGCAGCCGCGACCCGCGCACGAATGAGCAGTTCTTC
cdr3_aa: CASSRDPRTNEQFF

j_call: TRBJ1-2
clone_size: .
v_call: TRBV4-1
d_call: TRBD1
cdr3_nt: TGCGCCAGCAGCCAACCCCGAACGGACAGGCCGAACTATGGCTACACCTTC
cdr3_aa: CASSQPRTDRPNYGYTF

j_call: TRBJ2-1
clone_size: many
v_call: TRBV4-1
d_call: .
cdr3_nt: TGCGCCAGCAGCCAAGCCGAGACTAGGAATAATGAGCAGTTCTTC
cdr3_aa: CASSQAETRNNEQFF

j_call: TRBJ2-3
clone_size: .
v_call: TRBV30
d_call: TRBD1
cdr3_nt: TGTGCCTGGAGTGAGGGGGCAGCGCGAGATACGCAGTATTTT
cdr3_aa: CAWSEGAARDTQYF

j_call: TRBJ2-2
clone_size: once
v_call: TRBV5-1
d_call: .
cdr3_nt: TGCGCCAGCAGCCTCGGGACATCGAACACCGGGGAGCTGTTTTTT
cdr3_aa: CASSLGTSNTGELFF

j_call: TRBJ2-5
clone_size: once
v_call: TRBV29-1
d_call: TRBD1
cdr3_nt: TGCAGCGTTGAAGGGGGACAGGGTTGGGAGACCCAGTACTTC
cdr3_aa: CSVEGGQGWETQYF

j_call: TRBJ1-1
clone_size: .
v_call: TRBV5-1
d_call: .
cdr3_nt: TGCGCCAGCAGCCGGGACTTCACTGAAGCTTTCTTT
cdr3_aa: CASSRDFTEAFF

j_call: TRBJ2-3
clone_size: few
v_call: TRBV29-1
d_call: .
cdr3_nt: TGCAGCGTTGATCTTAGGGTTGGCGATACGCAGTATTTT
cdr3_aa: CSVDLRVGDTQYF

j_call: TRBJ2-3
clone_size: .
v_call: TRBV25-1
d_call: TRBD2
cdr3_nt: TGTGCCAGCAGTGAAGTAGCGGGTGTTCCCACAGATACGCAGTATTTT
cdr3_aa: CASSEVAGVPTDTQYF

j_call: TRBJ2-2
clone_size: .
v_call: TRBV30
d_call: TRBD2
cdr3_nt: TGTGCCTGGAGTGTTTACCTAGCGGGATACGGGAACACCGGGGAGCTGTTTTTT
cdr3_aa: CAWSVYLAGYGNTGELFF

j_call: TRBJ1-1
clone_size: once
v_call: TRBV23-1
d_call: .
cdr3_nt: TGCGCCAGCAGTCAAAGAGGAATAGGAGAAGCTTTCTTT
cdr3_aa: CASSQRGIGEAFF

j_call: TRBJ1-2
clone_size: few
v_call: TRBV4-2
d_call: .
cdr3_nt: TGTGCCAGCAGCCAAGAGGCCTATGGCTACACCTTC
cdr3_aa: CASSQEAYGYTF

j_call: TRBJ2-3
clone_size: .
v_call: TRBV2
d_call: .
cdr3_nt: TGTGCCAGCAGTGTGACAGTCACAGATACGCAGTATTTT
cdr3_aa: CASSVTVTDTQYF

j_call: TRBJ1-6
clone_size: few
v_call: TRBV6-6
d_call: .
cdr3_nt: TGTGCCAGCAGTGAGTTAGGGCTCTTGGATTCACCCCTCCACTTT
cdr3_aa: CASSELGLLDSPLHF

j_call: TRBJ1-2
clone_size: .
v_call: TRBV30
d_call: TRBD1
cdr3_nt: TGTGCCTGGGGGACAGGGGCTAGTGGCTACACCTTC
cdr3_aa: CAWGTGASGYTF

j_call: TRBJ2-6
clone_size: .
v_call: TRBV5-6
d_call: .
cdr3_nt: TGTGCCAGCATTCACACTAAGGGCCCCGGGGCCAACGTCCTGACTTTC
cdr3_aa: CASIHTKGPGANVLTF

j_call: TRBJ2-7
clone_size: .
v_call: TRBV30
d_call: .
cdr3_nt: TGTGCCTGGAGCCTCAGGGACGGATTTAGCTCCTACGAGCAGTACTTC
cdr3_aa: CAWSLRDGFSSYEQYF

j_call: TRBJ2-7
clone_size: few
v_call: TRBV30
d_call: .
cdr3_nt: TGTGCCTGGAGTGTGTTGTACGAGCAGTACTTC
cdr3_aa: CAWSVLYEQYF

j_call: TRBJ1-5
clone_size: .
v_call: TRBV30
d_call: .
cdr3_nt: TGTGCCTGGAGTGTACAAGTGAATCAGCCCCAGCATTTT
cdr3_aa: CAWSVQVNQPQHF

j_call: TRBJ2-1
clone_size: .
v_call: TRBV30
d_call: TRBD2
cdr3_nt: TGTGCCTGGAGTAGAGGACTAGCGGAATCCTACAATGAGCAGTTCTTC
cdr3_aa: CAWSRGLAESYNEQFF

j_call: TRBJ1-1
clone_size: few
v_call: TRBV4-3
d_call: .
cdr3_nt: TGCGCCAGCAGCCTTCGACAAGATTCGGTAGCTTTCTTT
cdr3_aa: CASSLRQDSVAFF

j_call: TRBJ2-7
clone_size: .
v_call: TRBV30
d_call: TRBD1
cdr3_nt: TGTGCCTGGCATCCGGGACAGGGCCACGAGCAGTACTTC
cdr3_aa: CAWHPGQGHEQYF

j_call: TRBJ2-6
clone_size: medium-sized
v_call: TRBV18
d_call: .
cdr3_nt: TGTGCCAGCTCACCCGTAGGAGGAGCTAGGGCCAACGTCCTGACTTTC
cdr3_aa: CASSPVGGARANVLTF

j_call: TRBJ2-3
clone_size: few
v_call: TRBV15
d_call: .
cdr3_nt: TGTGCCACCAGCAGGAAGACCAACGGGGATACGCAGTATTTT
cdr3_aa: CATSRKTNGDTQYF

j_call: TRBJ2-5
clone_size: .
v_call: TRBV10-3
d_call: TRBD2
cdr3_nt: TGTGCCATCAGCTCTCCCCGGGCGGGGGGGCAAGAGACCCAGTACTTC
cdr3_aa: CAISSPRAGGQETQYF

j_call: TRBJ2-2
clone_size: .
v_call: TRBV5-1
d_call: .
cdr3_nt: TGCGCCAGCAGCTTGCTTGTAGGGAACACCGGGGAGCTGTTTTTT
cdr3_aa: CASSLLVGNTGELFF

j_call: TRBJ2-3
clone_size: few
v_call: TRBV25-1
d_call: TRBD2
cdr3_nt: TGTGCCAGCAGCCTAGCGGGAAGCACAGATACGCAGTATTTT
cdr3_aa: CASSLAGSTDTQYF

j_call: TRBJ2-3
clone_size: .
v_call: TRBV30
d_call: .
cdr3_nt: TGTGCCTGGAGCCTTGGAAGCTCCACAGATACGCAGTATTTT
cdr3_aa: CAWSLGSSTDTQYF

j_call: TRBJ1-2
clone_size: .
v_call: TRBV9
d_call: .
cdr3_nt: TGTGCCAGCAGCGCATACAGGGCCCGCTACACCTTC
cdr3_aa: CASSAYRARYTF

j_call: TRBJ1-6
clone_size: .
v_call: TRBV9
d_call: .
cdr3_nt: TGTGCCAGCAGCGTAGGAGGGGCGGACCTCCACTTT
cdr3_aa: CASSVGGADLHF

j_call: TRBJ2-2
clone_size: .
v_call: TRBV5-1
d_call: TRBD2
cdr3_nt: TGCGCCAGCAGCTTCTCGGGACTAGCGGGGCCGAACACCGGGGAGCTGTTTTTT
cdr3_aa: CASSFSGLAGPNTGELFF

j_call: TRBJ1-6
clone_size: few
v_call: TRBV9
d_call: .
cdr3_nt: TGTGCCAGCAGCGAGCACCAAGACAATTCACCCCTCCACTTT
cdr3_aa: CASSEHQDNSPLHF